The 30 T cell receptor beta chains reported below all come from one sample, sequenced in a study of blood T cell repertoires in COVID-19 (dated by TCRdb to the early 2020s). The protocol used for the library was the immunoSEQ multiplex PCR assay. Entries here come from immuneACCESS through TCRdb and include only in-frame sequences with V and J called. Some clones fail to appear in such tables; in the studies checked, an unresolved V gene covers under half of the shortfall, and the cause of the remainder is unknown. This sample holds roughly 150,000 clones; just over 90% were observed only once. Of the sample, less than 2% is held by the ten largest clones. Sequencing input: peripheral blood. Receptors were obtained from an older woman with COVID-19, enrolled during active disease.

CDR3 sequence reads: CASSWPGQGQNEQYF. CDR3 nucleotides: TGTGCCAGTAGTTGGCCGGGACAGGGGCAAAACGAGCAGTACTTC. The chain is built from TRBV19 and TRBJ2-7, with 10 bases lining up with TRBD1. From germline, CDR1 is LNHDA and CDR2 SQIVND (reference sequence). This CDR3 spans 15 amino acids. The junction had 9 bases not matched to a gene; V was cut back by 5 bases and J by 5 bases.

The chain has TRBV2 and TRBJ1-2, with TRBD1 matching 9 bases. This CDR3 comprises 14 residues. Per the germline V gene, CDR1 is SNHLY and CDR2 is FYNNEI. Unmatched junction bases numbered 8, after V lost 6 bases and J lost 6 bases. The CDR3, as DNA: TGTGCCAGCAGCCCACAGGGGGCCGACAATGGCTACACCTTC. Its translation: CASSPQGADNGYTF.

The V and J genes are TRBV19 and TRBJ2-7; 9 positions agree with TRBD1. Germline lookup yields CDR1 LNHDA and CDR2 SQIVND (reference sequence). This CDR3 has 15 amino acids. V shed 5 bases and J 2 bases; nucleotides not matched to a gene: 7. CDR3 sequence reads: CASSDPGTGTYEQYF. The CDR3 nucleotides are TGTGCCAGTAGTGATCCCGGGACAGGGACCTACGAGCAGTACTTC.

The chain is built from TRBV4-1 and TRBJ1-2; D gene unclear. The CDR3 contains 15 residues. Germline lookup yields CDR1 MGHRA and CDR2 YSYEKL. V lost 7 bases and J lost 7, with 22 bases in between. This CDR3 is CASKSAVIAIVGYTF. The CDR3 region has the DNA TGCGCCAGCAAGTCCGCGGTTATAGCCATAGTTGGCTACACCTTC.

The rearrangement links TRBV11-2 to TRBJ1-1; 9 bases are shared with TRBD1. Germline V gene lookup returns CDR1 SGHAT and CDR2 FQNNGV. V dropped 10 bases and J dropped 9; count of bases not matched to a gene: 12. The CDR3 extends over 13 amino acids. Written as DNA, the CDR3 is TGTGCCATCAGTGAAGGGACAGGGCTTAAAGCTTTCTTT. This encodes CAISEGTGLKAFF.

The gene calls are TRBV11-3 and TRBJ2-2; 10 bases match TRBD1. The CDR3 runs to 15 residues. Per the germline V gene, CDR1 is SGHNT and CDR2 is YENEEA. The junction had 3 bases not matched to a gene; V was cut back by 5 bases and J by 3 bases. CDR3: CASSPGTGDTGELFF. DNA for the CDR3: TGTGCCAGCAGCCCGGGGACAGGGGACACCGGGGAGCTGTTTTTT.

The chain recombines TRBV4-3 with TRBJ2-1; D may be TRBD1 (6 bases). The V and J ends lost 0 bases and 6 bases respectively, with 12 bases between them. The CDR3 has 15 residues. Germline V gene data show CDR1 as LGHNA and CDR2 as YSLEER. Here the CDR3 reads CASSQDSGQPNEQFF. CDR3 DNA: TGCGCCAGCAGCCAAGATTCAGGACAGCCCAATGAGCAGTTCTTC.

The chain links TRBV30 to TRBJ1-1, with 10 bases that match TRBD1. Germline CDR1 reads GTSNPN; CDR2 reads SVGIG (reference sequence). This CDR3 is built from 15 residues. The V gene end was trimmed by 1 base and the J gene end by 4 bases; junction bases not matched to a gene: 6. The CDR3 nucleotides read TGTGCCTGGAGTGCCGACTGGACAGGGGGCACTGAAGCTTTCTTT. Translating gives CAWSADWTGGTEAFF. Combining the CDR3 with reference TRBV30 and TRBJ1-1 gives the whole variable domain SQTIHQWPATLVQPVGSPLSLECTVEGTSNPNLYWYRQAAGRGLQLLFYSVGIGQISSEVPQNLSASRPQDRQFILSSKKLLLSDSGFYLCAWSADWTGGTEAFFGQGTRLTVV.

The CDR3 bases are TGTGCCAGCAGTTTAGGTCCCCACAGAGGGCTGAACTATGGCTACACCTTC. This encodes CASSLGPHRGLNYGYTF. The gene calls are TRBV27 and TRBJ1-2; D unclear. This CDR3 spans 17 amino acids. V lost 2 bases, J lost 2 bases, and 18 bases lay in between. The germline gives CDR1 MNHEY, CDR2 SMNVEV (reference sequence).

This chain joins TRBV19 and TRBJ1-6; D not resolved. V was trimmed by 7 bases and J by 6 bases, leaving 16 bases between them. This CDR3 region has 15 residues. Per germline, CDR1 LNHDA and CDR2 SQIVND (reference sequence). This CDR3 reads CASTRAGEFNSPLHF. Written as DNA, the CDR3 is TGTGCCAGTACGAGGGCCGGGGAGTTTAATTCACCCCTCCACTTT.

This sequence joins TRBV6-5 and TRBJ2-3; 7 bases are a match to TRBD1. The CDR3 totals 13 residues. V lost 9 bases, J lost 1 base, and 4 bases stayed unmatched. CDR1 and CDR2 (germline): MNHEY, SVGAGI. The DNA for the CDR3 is TGTGCCAGTCGCGACAGGGGCACAGATACGCAGTATTTT. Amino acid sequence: CASRDRGTDTQYF.

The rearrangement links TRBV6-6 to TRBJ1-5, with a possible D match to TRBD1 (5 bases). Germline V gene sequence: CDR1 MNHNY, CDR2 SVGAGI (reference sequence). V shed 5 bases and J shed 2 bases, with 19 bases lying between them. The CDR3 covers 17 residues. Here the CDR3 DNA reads TGTGCCAGCAGTCGCGGTGGGGGGGGTTTGGGCAATCAGCCCCAGCATTTT. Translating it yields CASSRGGGGLGNQPQHF.

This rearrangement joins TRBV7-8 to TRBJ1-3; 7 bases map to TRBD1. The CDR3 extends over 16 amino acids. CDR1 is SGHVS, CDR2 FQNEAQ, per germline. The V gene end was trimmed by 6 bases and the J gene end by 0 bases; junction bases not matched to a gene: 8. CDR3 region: CASSPGGPFSGNTIYF. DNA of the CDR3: TGTGCCAGCAGTCCAGGGGGTCCCTTCTCTGGAAACACCATATATTTT.

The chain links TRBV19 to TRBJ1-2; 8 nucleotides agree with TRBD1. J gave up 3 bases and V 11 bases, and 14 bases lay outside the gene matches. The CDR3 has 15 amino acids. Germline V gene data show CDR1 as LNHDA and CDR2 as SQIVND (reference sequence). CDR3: CAARGQAHMDYGYTF. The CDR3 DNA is TGTGCCGCCCGGGGACAGGCCCATATGGACTATGGCTACACCTTC.

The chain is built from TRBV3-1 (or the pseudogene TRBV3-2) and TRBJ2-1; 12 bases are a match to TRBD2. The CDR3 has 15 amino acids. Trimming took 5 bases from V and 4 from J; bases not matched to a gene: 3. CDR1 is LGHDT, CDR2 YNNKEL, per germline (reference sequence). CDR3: CASSGGTSGYNEQFF. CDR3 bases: TGTGCCAGCAGCGGCGGGACTAGCGGGTACAATGAGCAGTTCTTC.

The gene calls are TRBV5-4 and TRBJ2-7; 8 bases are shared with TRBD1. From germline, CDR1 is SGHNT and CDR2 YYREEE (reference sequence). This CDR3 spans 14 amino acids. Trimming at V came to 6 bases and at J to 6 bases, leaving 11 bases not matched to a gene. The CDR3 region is CASTRDRGSFEQYF. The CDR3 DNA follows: TGTGCCAGCACTCGCGACAGGGGAAGTTTCGAGCAGTACTTC.

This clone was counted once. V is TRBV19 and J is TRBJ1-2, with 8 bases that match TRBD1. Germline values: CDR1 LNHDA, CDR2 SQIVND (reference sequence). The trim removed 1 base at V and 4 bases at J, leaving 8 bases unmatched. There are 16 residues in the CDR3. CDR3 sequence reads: CASSIGTGKGGYGYTF. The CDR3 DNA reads TGTGCCAGTAGTATAGGGACAGGGAAAGGAGGCTATGGCTACACCTTC.

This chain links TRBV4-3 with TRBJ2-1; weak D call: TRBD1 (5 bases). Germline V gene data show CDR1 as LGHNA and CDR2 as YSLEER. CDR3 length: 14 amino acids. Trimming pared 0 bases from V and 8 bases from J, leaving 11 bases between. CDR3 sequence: CASSQDPGSDEQFF. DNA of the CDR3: TGCGCCAGCAGCCAAGATCCAGGGTCCGATGAGCAGTTCTTC.

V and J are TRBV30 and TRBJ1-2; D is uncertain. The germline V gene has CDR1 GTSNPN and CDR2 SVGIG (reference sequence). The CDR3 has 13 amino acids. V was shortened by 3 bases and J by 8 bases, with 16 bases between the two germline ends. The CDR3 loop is CAWRSPPGLGYTF. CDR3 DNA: TGTGCCTGGAGGTCGCCCCCGGGGTTAGGCTACACCTTC.

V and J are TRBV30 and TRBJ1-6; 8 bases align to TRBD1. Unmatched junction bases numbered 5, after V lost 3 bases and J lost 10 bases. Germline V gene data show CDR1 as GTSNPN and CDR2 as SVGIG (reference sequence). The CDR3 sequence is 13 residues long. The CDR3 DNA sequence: TGTGCCTGGAGGGACAGGGTGTACTCACCCCTCCACTTT. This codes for CAWRDRVYSPLHF.

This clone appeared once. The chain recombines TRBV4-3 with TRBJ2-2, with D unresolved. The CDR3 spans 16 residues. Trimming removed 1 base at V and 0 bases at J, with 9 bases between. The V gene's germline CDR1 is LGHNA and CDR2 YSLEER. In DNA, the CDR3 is TGCGCCAGCAGCCAAGGCCCTATAGCGAACACCGGGGAGCTGTTTTTT. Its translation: CASSQGPIANTGELFF.

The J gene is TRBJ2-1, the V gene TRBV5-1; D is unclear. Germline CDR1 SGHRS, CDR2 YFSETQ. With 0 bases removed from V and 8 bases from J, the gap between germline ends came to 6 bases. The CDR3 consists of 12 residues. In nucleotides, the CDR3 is TGCGCCAGCAGCTTGGCTCGGTATGAGCAGTTCTTC. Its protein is CASSLARYEQFF.

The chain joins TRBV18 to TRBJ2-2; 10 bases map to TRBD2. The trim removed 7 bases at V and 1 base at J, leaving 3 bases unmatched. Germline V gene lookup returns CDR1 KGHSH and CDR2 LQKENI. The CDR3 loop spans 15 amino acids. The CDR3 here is CASCLAGENTGELFF. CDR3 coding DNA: TGTGCCAGCTGCCTAGCGGGGGAGAACACCGGGGAGCTGTTTTTT.

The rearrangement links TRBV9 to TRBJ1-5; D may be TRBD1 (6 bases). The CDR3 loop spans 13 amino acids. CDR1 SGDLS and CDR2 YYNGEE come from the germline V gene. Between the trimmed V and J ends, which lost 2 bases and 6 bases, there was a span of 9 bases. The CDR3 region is CASSVGQTQPQHF. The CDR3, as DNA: TGTGCCAGCAGCGTTGGACAGACTCAGCCCCAGCATTTT.

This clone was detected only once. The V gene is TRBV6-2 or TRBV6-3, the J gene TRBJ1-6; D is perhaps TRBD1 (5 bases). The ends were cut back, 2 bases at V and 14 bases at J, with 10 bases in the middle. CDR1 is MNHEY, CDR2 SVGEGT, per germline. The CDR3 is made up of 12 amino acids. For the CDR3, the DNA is TGTGCCAGCAGTTACAGTCAGGGCACCCTCCACTTT. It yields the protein CASSYSQGTLHF.

The CDR3 region has the DNA TGTGCCAGCAGCCCTGGGACTAATCAAGAGACCCAGTACTTC. It yields the protein CASSPGTNQETQYF. J is TRBJ2-5 and V is TRBV9; 7 nucleotides line up with TRBD2. V was clipped by 4 bases and J by 2 bases; unmatched bases: 5. The CDR3 extends over 14 amino acids. Germline values: CDR1 SGDLS, CDR2 YYNGEE.

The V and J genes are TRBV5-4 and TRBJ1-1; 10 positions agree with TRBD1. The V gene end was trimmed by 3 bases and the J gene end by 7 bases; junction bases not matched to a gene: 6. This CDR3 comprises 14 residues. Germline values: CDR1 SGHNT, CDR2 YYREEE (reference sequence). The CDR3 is CASSSGDRGVEAFF. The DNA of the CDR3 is TGTGCCAGCAGCTCTGGGGACAGGGGCGTTGAAGCTTTCTTT. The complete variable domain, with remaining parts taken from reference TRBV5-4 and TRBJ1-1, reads ETGVTQSPTHLIKTRGQQVTLRCSSQSGHNTVSWYQQALGQGPQFIFQYYREEENGRGNFPPRFSGLQFPNYSSELNVNALELDDSALYLCASSSGDRGVEAFFGQGTRLTVV.

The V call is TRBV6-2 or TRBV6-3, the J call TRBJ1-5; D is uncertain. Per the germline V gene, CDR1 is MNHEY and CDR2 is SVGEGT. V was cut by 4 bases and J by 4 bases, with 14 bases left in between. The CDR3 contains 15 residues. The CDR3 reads CASSSPRGGNQPQHF. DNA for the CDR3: TGTGCCAGCAGTTCCCCACGGGGAGGAAATCAGCCCCAGCATTTT.

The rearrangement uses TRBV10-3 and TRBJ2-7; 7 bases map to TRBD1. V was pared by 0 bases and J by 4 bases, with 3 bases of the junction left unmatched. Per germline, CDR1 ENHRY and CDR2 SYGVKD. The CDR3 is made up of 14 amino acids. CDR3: CAISESGGKYEQYF. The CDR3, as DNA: TGTGCCATCAGTGAGTCAGGGGGCAAATACGAGCAGTACTTC.

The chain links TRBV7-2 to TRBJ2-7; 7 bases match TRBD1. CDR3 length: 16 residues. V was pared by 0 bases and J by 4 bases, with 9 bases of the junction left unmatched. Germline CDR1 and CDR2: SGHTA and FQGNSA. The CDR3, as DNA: TGTGCCAGCAGCTTAGCCCCAAACTTACAGGGGTACGAGCAGTACTTC. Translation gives CASSLAPNLQGYEQYF.